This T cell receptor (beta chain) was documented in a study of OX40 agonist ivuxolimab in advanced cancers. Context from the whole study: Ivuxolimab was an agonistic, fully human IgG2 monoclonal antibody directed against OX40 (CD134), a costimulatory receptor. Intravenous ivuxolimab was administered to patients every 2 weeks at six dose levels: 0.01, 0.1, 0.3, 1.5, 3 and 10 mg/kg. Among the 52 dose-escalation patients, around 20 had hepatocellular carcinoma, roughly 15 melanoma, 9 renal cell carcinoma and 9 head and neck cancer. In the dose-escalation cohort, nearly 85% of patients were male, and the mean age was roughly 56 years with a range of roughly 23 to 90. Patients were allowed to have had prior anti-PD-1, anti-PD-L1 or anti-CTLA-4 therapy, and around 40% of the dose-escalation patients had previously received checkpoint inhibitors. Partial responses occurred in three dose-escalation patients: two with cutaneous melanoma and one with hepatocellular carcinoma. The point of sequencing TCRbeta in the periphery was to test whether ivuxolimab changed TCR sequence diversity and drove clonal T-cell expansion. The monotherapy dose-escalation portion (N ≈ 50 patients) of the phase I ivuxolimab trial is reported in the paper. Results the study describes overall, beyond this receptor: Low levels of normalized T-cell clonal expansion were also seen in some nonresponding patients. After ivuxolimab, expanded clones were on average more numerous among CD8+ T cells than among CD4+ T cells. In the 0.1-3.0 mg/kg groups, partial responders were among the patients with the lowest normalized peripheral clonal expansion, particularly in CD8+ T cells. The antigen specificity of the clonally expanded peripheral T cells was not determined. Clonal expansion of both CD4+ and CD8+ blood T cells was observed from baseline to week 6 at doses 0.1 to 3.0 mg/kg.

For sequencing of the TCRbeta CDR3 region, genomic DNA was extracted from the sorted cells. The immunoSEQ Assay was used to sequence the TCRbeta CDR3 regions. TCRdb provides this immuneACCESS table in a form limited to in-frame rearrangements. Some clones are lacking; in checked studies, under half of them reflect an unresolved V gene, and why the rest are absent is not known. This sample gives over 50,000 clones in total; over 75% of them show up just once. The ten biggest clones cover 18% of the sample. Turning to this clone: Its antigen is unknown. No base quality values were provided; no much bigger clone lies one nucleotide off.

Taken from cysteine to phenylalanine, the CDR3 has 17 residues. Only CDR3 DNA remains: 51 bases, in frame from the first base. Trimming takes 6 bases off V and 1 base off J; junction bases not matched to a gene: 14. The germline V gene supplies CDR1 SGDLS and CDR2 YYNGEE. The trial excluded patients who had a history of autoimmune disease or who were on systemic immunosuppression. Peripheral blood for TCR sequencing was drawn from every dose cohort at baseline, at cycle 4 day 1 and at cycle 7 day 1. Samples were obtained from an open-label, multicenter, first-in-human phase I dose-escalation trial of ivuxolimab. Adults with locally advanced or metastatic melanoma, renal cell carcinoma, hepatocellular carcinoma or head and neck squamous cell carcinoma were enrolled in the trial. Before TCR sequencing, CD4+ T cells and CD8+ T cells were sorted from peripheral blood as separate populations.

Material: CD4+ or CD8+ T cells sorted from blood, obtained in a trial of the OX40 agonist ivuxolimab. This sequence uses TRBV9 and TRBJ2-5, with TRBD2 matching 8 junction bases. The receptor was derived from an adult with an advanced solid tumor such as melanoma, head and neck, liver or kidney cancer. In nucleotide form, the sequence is TGTGCCAGCACCTCCGGGGGGGGTAGCGGACCCCAAGAGACCCAGTACTTC. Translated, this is CASTSGGGSGPQETQYF.